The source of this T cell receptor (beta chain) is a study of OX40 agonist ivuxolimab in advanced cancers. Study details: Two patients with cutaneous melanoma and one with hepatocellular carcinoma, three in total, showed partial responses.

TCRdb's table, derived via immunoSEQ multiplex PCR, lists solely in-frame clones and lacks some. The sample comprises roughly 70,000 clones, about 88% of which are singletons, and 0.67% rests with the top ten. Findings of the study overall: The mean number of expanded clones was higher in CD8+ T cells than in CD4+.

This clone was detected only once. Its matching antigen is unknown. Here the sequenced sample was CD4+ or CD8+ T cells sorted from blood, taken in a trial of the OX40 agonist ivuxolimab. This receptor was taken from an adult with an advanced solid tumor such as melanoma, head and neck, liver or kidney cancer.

For the CDR3, the DNA is TGTGCCAGCAGTTACTCCGGGGCAACTAATGAAAAACTGTTTTTT. Residues: CASSYSGATNEKLFF. The chain recombines TRBV6-6 with TRBJ1-4; D is unresolved. Trimming cost V 0 bases and J 0 bases, with 5 bases left between them. The germline V gene encodes CDR1 MNHNY and CDR2 SVGAGI (reference sequence). This CDR3 is 15 amino acids long.